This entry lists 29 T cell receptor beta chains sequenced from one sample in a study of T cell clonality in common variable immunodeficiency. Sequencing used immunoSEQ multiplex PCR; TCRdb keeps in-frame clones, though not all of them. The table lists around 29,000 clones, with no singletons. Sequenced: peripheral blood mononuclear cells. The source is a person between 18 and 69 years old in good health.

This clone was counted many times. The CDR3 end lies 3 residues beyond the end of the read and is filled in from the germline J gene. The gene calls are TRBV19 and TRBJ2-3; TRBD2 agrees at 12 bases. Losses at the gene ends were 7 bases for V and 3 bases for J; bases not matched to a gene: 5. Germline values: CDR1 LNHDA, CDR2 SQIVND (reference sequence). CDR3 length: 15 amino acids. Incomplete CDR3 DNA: TGTGCCAGTACCTTTGGACTAGCGGGGACAGATACG. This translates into CASTFGLAGTDT. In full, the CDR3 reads CASTFGLAGTDTQYF.

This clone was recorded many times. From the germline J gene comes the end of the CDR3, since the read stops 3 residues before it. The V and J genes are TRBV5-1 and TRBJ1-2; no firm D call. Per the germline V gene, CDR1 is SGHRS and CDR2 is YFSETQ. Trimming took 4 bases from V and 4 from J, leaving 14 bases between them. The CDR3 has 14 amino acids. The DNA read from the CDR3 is TGCGCCAGCAGCCCTGAGCTAGGCAGCTATGGC. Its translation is CASSPELGSYG. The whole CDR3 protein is CASSPELGSYGYTF.

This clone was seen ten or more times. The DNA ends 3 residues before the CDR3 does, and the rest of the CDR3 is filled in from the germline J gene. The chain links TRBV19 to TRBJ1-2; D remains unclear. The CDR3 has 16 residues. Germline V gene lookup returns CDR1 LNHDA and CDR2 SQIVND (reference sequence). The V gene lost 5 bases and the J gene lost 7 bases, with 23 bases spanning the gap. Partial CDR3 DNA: TGTGCCAGTAGTCGAACTCTCGCCGCGGGGAGCGGTGGC. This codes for CASSRTLAAGSGG. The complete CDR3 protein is CASSRTLAAGSGGYTF.

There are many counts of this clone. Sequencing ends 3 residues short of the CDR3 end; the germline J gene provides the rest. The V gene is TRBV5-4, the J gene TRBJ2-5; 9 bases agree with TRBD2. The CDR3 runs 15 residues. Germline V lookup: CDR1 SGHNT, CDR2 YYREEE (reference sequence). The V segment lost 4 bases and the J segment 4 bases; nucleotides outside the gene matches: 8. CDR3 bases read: TGTGCCAGCAGCCCGCGGGGGGGTGGCGGAGAGACC. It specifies CASSPRGGGGET. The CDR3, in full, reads CASSPRGGGGETQYF. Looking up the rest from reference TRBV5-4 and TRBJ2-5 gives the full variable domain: ETGVTQSPTHLIKTRGQQVTLRCSSQSGHNTVSWYQQALGQGPQFIFQYYREEENGRGNFPPRFSGLQFPNYSSELNVNALELDDSALYLCASSPRGGGGETQYFGPGTRLLVL.

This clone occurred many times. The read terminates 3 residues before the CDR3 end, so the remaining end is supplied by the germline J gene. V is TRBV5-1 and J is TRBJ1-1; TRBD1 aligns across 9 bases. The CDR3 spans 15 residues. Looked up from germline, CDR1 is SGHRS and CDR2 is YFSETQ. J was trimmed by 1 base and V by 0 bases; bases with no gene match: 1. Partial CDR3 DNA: TGCGCCAGCAGCTTGGGGGGACAGGGGAACACTGAA. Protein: CASSLGGQGNTE. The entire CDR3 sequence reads CASSLGGQGNTEAFF.

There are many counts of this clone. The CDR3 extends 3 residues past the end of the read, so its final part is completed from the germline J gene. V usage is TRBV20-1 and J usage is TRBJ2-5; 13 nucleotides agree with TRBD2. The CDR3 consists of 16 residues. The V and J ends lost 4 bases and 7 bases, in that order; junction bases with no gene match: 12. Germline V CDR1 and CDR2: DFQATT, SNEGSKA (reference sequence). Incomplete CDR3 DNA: TGCAGTGCTACGTCAACTAGCGGGGGGGTCCGGTGGACC. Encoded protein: CSATSTSGGVRWT. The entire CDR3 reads CSATSTSGGVRWTQYF.

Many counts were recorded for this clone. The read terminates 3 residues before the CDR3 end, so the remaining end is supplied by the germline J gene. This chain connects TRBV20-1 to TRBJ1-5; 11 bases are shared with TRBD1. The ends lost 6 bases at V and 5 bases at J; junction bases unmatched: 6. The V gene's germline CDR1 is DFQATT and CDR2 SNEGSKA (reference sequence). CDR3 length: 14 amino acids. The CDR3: CSAGDRGLHQPQHF. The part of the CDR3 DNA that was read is TGCAGTGCCGGGGACAGGGGGTTACATCAGCCC.

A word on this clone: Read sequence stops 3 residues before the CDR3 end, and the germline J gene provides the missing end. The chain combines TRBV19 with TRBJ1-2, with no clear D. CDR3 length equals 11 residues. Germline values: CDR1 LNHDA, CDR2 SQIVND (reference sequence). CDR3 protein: CASSPGSFYTF. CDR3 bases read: TGTGCCAGTAGTCCAGGTTCTTTC.

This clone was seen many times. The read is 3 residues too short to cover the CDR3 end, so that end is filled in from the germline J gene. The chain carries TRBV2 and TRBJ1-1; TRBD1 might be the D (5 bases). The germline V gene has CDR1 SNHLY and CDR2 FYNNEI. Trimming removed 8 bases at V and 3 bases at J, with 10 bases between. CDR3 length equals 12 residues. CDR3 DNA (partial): TGTGCCAGCGAAGAACAGGACACTGAA. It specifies CASEEQDTE. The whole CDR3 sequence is CASEEQDTEAFF. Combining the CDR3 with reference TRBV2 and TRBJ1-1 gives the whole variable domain EPEVTQTPSHQVTQMGQEVILRCVPISNHLYFYWYRQILGQKVEFLVSFYNNEISEKSEIFDDQFSVERPDGSNFTLKIRSTKLEDSAMYFCASEEQDTEAFFGQGTRLTVV.

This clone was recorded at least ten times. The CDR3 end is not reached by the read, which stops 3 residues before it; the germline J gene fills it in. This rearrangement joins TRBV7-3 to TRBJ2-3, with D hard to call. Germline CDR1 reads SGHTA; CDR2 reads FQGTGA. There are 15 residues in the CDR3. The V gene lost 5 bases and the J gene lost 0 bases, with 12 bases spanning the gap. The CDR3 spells CASSLSITSTDTQYF. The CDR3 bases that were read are TGTGCCAGCAGCCTTTCGATAACTAGCACAGATACG. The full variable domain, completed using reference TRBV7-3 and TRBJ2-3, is GAGVSQTPSNKVTEKGKYVELRCDPISGHTALYWYRQSLGQGPEFLIYFQGTGAADDSGLPNDRFFAVRPEGSVSTLKIQRTERGDSAVYLCASSLSITSTDTQYFGPGTRLTVL.

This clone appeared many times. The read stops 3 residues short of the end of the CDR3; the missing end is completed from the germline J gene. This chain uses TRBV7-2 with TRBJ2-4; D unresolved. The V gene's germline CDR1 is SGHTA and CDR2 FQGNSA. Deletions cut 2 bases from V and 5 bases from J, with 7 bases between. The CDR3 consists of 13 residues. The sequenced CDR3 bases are TGTGCCAGCAGCTTATCCTACCAAAACATT. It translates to CASSLSYQNI. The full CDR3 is CASSLSYQNIQYF.

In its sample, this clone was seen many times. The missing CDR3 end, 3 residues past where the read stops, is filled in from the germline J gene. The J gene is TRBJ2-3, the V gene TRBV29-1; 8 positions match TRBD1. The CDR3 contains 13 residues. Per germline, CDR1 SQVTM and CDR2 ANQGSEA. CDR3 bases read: TGCAGCGTTGCACAGGGGGTTGGGGAGACG. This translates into CSVAQGVGET. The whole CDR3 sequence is CSVAQGVGETQYF.

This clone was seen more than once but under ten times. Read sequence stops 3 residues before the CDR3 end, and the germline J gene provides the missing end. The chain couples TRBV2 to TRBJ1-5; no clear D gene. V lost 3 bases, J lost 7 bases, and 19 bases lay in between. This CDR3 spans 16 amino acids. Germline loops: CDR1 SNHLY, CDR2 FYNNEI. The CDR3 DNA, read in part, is TGTGCCAGCAGTGAGACGAGCGCGGCACTCGGGCAGCCC. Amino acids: CASSETSAALGQP. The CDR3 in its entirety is CASSETSAALGQPQHF.

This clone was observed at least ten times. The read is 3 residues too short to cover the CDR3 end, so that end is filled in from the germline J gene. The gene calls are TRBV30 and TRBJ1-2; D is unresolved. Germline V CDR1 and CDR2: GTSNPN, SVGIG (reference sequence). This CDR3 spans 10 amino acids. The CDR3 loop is CASFSGGYTF. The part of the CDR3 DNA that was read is TGTGCGTCATTTTCGGGTGGC.

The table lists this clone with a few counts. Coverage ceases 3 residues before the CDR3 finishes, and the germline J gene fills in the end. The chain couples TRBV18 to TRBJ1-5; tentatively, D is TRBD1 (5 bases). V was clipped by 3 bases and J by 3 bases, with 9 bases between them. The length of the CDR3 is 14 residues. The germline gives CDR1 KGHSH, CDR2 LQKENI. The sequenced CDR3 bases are TGTGCCAGCTCACCCACGGACAACAATCAGCCC. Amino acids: CASSPTDNNQP. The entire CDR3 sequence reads CASSPTDNNQPQHF.

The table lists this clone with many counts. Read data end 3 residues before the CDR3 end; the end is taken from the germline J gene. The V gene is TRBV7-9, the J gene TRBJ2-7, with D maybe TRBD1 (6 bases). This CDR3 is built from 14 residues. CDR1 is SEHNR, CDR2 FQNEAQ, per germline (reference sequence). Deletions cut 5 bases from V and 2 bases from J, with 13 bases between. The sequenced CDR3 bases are TGTGCCAGCAGCCCGAACAGGGTCCCCTACGAG. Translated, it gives CASSPNRVPYE. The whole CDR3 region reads CASSPNRVPYEQYF.

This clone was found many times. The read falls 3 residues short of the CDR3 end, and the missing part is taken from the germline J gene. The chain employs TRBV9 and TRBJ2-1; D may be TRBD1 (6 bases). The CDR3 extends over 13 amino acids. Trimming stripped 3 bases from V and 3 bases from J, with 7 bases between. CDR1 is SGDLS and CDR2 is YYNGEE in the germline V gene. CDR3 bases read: TGTGCCAGCAGCGGGGGGCTCTACAATGAG. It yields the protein CASSGGLYNE. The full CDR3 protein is CASSGGLYNEQFF.

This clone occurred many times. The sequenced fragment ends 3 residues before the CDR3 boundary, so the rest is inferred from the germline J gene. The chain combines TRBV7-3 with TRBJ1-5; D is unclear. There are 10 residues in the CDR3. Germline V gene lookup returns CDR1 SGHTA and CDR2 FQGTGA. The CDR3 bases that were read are TGTGCCAGCAGCCCTGTTCCC. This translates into CASSPVP. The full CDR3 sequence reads CASSPVPQHF. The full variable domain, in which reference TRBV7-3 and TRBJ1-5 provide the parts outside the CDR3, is GAGVSQTPSNKVTEKGKYVELRCDPISGHTALYWYRQSLGQGPEFLIYFQGTGAADDSGLPNDRFFAVRPEGSVSTLKIQRTERGDSAVYLCASSPVPQHFGDGTRLSIL.

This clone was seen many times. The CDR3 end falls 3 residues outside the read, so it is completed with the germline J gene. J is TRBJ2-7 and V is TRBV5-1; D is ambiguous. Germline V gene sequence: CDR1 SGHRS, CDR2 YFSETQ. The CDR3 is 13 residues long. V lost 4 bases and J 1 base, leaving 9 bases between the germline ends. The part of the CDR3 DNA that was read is TGCGCCAGCAGCCTGCCAGATTCCTACGAG. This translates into CASSLPDSYE. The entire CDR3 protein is CASSLPDSYEQYF.

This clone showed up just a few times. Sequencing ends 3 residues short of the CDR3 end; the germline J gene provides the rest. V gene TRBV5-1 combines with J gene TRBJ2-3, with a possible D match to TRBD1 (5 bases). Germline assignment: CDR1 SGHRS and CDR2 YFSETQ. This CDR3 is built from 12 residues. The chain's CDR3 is CASSSSRQTQYF. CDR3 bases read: TGCGCCAGCAGCTCAAGTAGACAGACG.

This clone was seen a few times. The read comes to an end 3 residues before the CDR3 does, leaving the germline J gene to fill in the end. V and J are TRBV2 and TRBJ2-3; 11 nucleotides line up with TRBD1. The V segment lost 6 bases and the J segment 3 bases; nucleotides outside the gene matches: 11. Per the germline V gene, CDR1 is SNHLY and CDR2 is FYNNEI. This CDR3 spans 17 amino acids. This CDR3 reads CASRKNRDRGETDTQYF. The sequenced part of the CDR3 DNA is TGTGCCAGCAGAAAAAACCGGGACAGGGGGGAAACAGATACG. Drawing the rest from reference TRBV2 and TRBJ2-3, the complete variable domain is EPEVTQTPSHQVTQMGQEVILRCVPISNHLYFYWYRQILGQKVEFLVSFYNNEISEKSEIFDDQFSVERPDGSNFTLKIRSTKLEDSAMYFCASRKNRDRGETDTQYFGPGTRLTVL.

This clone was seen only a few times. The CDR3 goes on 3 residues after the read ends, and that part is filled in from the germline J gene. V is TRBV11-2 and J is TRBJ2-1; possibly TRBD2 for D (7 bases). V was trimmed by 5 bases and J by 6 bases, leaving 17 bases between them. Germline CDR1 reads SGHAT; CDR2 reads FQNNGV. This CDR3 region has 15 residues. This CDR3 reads CASSQRTGGSNEQFF. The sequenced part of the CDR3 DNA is TGTGCCAGCAGCCAAAGGACGGGGGGCAGCAATGAG.

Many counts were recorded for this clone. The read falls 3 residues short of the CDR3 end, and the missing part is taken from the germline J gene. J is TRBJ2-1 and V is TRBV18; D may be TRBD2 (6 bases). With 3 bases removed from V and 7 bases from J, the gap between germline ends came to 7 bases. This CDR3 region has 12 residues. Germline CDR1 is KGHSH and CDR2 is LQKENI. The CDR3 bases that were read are TGTGCCAGCTCACCGGGGGGAAATGAG. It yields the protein CASSPGGNE. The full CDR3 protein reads CASSPGGNEQFF.

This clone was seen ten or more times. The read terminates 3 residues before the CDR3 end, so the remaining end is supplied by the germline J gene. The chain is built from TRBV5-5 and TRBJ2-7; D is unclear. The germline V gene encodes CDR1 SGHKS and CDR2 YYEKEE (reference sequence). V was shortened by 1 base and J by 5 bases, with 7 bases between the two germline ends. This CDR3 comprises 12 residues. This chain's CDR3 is CASSLYPHEQYF. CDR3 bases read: TGTGCCAGCAGCTTGTATCCTCACGAG.

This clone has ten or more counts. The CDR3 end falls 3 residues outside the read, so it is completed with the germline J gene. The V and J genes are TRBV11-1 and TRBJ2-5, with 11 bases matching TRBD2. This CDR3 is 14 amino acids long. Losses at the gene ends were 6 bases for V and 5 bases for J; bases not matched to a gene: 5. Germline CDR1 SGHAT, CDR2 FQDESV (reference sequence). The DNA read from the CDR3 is TGTGCCAGCAGTCCTAGCGGGGGGCTGGAGACC. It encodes CASSPSGGLET. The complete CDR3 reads CASSPSGGLETQYF.

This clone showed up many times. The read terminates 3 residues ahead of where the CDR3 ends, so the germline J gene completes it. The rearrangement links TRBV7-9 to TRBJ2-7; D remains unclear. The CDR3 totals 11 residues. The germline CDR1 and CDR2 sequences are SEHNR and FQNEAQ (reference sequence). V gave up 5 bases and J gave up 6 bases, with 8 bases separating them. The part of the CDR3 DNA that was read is TGTGCCAGCAGCGAAACGCGCGAG. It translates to CASSETRE. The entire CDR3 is CASSETREQYF.

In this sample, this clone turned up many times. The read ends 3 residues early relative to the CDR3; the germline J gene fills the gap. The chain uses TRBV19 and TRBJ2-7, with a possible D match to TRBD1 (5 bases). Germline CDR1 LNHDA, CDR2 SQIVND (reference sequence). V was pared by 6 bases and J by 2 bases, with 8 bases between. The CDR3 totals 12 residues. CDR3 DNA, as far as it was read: TGTGCCAGTAGATACAGGACCTACGAG. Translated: CASRYRTYE. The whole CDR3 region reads CASRYRTYEQYF.

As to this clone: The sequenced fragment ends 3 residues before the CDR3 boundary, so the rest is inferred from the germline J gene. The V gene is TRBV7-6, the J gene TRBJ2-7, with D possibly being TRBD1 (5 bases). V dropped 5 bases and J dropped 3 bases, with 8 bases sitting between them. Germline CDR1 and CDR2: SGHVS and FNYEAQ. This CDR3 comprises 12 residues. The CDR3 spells CASSSTGYEQYF. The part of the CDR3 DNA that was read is TGTGCCAGCAGCAGCACAGGCTACGAG.

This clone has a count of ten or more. CDR3 amino acids: CSVRGGEKLFF. Partial CDR3 DNA: TGCAGCGTAAGGGGGGGTGAAAAA. The chain has TRBV29-1 and TRBJ1-4, with D perhaps matching TRBD1 (6 bases). Read sequence stops 3 residues before the CDR3 end, and the germline J gene provides the missing end. The V gene's germline CDR1 is SQVTM and CDR2 ANQGSEA. The CDR3 has 11 residues. Trimming removed 6 bases at V and 7 bases at J, with 9 bases between. The full variable domain, in which reference TRBV29-1 and TRBJ1-4 provide the parts outside the CDR3, is SAVISQKPSRDICQRGTSLTIQCQVDSQVTMMFWYRQQPGQSLTLIATANQGSEATYESGFVIDKFPISRPNLTFSTLTVSNMSPEDSSIYLCSVRGGEKLFFGSGTQLSVL.